The 16 T cell receptor beta chains presented below share a single source sample, sequenced in a study of blood T cells in healthy people across ages. Together with a sample-barcoded 5' primer, a J-beta primer mix was included in a second PCR lasting about 7 to 11 cycles. Each CDR3 protein gets one entry after TCRdb re-called the 5' RACE reads with MiXCR. The table shows 700,000 or so distinct CDR3 sequences, with 22% occurring only once. The sample comprised blood. These receptor sequences come from a man aged 70-80 years in good health.

This chain uses TRBV3-1 with TRBJ1-6; tentatively, D is TRBD1 (5 bases). V was cut by 0 bases and J by 10 bases, with 13 bases left in between. The CDR3 contains 15 residues. Germline assignment: CDR1 LGHDT and CDR2 YNNKEL (reference sequence). CDR3 bases: TGTGCCAGCAGCCAAGAGGGGGTGAGAGGATCACCCCTCCACTTT. Translation gives CASSQEGVRGSPLHF.

The V and J genes are TRBV12-3 or TRBV12-4 and TRBJ2-7, with D possibly TRBD2 on 7 matching bases. Between the trimmed V and J ends, which lost 3 bases and 4 bases, there was a span of 10 bases. The CDR3 runs 13 residues. The CDR3, as DNA: TGTGCCAGCAGTTTTGCGGGGGCTTACGAGCAGTACTTC. It translates to CASSFAGAYEQYF.

This clonotype was seen only a few times. The chain has TRBV5-1 and TRBJ1-6; TRBD1 is a possible D gene (5 bases). The CDR3 extends over 14 amino acids. The germline CDR1 and CDR2 sequences are SGHRS and YFSETQ. V lost 0 bases, J lost 8 bases, and 9 bases lay in between. The CDR3 DNA follows: TGCGCCAGCAGCTTGGGCAGGGTAGATTCACCCCTCCACTTT. It is translated as CASSLGRVDSPLHF. Full variable domain (missing parts from reference TRBV5-1 and TRBJ1-6): KAGVTQTPRYLIKTRGQQVTLSCSPISGHRSVSWYQQTPGQGLQFLFEYFSETQRNKGNFPGRFSGRQFSNSRSEMNVSTLELGDSALYLCASSLGRVDSPLHFGNGTRLTVT.

The chain employs TRBV20-1 and TRBJ1-2; no clear D gene. CDR1 and CDR2 (germline): DFQATT, SNEGSKA (reference sequence). V was shortened by 0 bases and J by 0 bases, with 11 bases between the two germline ends. This CDR3 spans 15 amino acids. The CDR3 sequence is CSARDPASANYGYTF. Written as DNA, the CDR3 is TGCAGTGCTAGAGATCCCGCCTCGGCTAACTATGGCTACACCTTC.

With regard to this clonotype: One junction end disagrees with the germline gene, perhaps due to a read error. The CDR3 loop is CASGQDRADTEAFF. DNA of the CDR3: TGTGCCAGCGGCCAAGATAGGGCAGACACTGAAGCTTTCTTT. V is TRBV3-1 and J is TRBJ1-1; D unclear. Germline V gene data show CDR1 as LGHDT and CDR2 as YNNKEL (reference sequence). This CDR3 comprises 14 residues.

This clonotype was counted a few times. The rearrangement uses TRBV30 and TRBJ2-5; D call uncertain. The germline gives CDR1 GTSNPN, CDR2 SVGIG (reference sequence). The ends were cut back, 5 bases at V and 2 bases at J, with 9 bases in the middle. The CDR3 has 12 amino acids. CDR3 coding DNA: TGTGCCTGGGGGCAGCTACAAGAGACCCAGTACTTC. Encoded protein: CAWGQLQETQYF.

In its sample, this clonotype was seen once. This sequence joins TRBV9 and TRBJ2-6; 7 bases map to TRBD2. Germline V gene sequence: CDR1 SGDLS, CDR2 YYNGEE. CDR3 length: 15 amino acids. V lost 0 bases, J lost 5 bases, and 2 bases stayed unmatched. The CDR3: CASSVAGTRANVLTF. CDR3 coding DNA: TGTGCCAGCAGCGTAGCAGGGACTAGGGCCAACGTCCTGACTTTC.

This clonotype was seen a handful of times. The CDR3 spells CASNERRRHNSPLHF. The CDR3 DNA is TGTGCCAGCAATGAGAGGAGACGGCATAATTCACCCCTCCACTTT. The rearrangement joins TRBV6-1 to TRBJ1-6; D gene uncertain. Germline loops: CDR1 MNHNS, CDR2 SASEGT. The CDR3 is 15 amino acids. With 7 bases removed from V and 5 bases from J, the gap between germline ends came to 15 bases.

V and J are TRBV24-1 and TRBJ2-1; no clear D. In germline, CDR1 is KGHDR, CDR2 SFDVKD. This CDR3 contains 17 residues. The V end was cut by 4 bases, the J end by 0 bases, with 15 bases between. CDR3 protein: CATSDPYVSSSYNEQFF. The CDR3 bases are TGTGCCACCAGTGACCCCTACGTTTCTAGCTCCTACAATGAGCAGTTCTTC.

J is TRBJ2-5 and V is TRBV3-1; 7 bases agree with TRBD1. The length of the CDR3 is 14 residues. Germline trimming cut 5 bases from V and 5 bases from J; bases unmatched to any gene: 8. Germline assignment: CDR1 LGHDT and CDR2 YNNKEL (reference sequence). This CDR3 reads CASSSGQSGETQYF. The CDR3 DNA is TGTGCCAGCAGCTCGGGACAGTCGGGCGAGACCCAGTACTTC.

The rearrangement joins TRBV10-3 to TRBJ1-1; 7 bases agree with TRBD1. The CDR3 runs 13 residues. The junction had 6 bases not matched to a gene; V was cut back by 6 bases and J by 5 bases. Germline CDR1 ENHRY, CDR2 SYGVKD. The CDR3 sequence: CAIRTGIETEAFF. The DNA of the CDR3 is TGTGCCATCAGGACAGGGATCGAGACTGAAGCTTTCTTT.

This clonotype was observed a single time. This rearrangement joins TRBV29-1 to TRBJ1-2, with 7 bases aligning to TRBD1. This CDR3 has 13 amino acids. Per the germline V gene, CDR1 is SQVTM and CDR2 is ANQGSEA. The junction had 2 bases not matched to a gene; V was cut back by 4 bases and J by 0 bases. CDR3 amino acids: CSVAGTANYGYTF. CDR3 in DNA: TGCAGCGTTGCCGGGACAGCTAACTATGGCTACACCTTC. Variable domain in full (rest from reference TRBV29-1 and TRBJ1-2): SAVISQKPSRDICQRGTSLTIQCQVDSQVTMMFWYRQQPGQSLTLIATANQGSEATYESGFVIDKFPISRPNLTFSTLTVSNMSPEDSSIYLCSVAGTANYGYTFGSGTRLTVV.

The V and J genes are TRBV18 and TRBJ2-2, with 8 nucleotides matching TRBD1. CDR1 is KGHSH, CDR2 LQKENI, per germline. Trimming removed 3 bases from V and 1 base from J; junction bases left unmatched: 1. CDR3 length: 15 amino acids. Here the CDR3 DNA reads TGTGCCAGCTCACCGGGACAGGTGAACACCGGGGAGCTGTTTTTT. Residues: CASSPGQVNTGELFF.

This clonotype has at least ten counts. V gene TRBV7-2 combines with J gene TRBJ2-2; perhaps TRBD2 as D (6 bases). The germline V gene encodes CDR1 SGHTA and CDR2 FQGNSA. CDR3 length equals 15 residues. V was clipped by 7 bases and J by 4 bases, with 16 bases between them. As DNA, the CDR3 is TGTGCCAGCACCATTAGTGGAGGGGTCACCGGGGAGCTGTTTTTT. It is translated as CASTISGGVTGELFF.

This clonotype came up many times. This sequence joins TRBV5-1 and TRBJ2-7; D not certain. The CDR3 runs to 12 residues. With 0 bases removed from V and 6 bases from J, the gap between germline ends came to 7 bases. Germline V gene sequence: CDR1 SGHRS, CDR2 YFSETQ. The CDR3 protein is CASSLAFREQYF. The DNA of the CDR3 is TGCGCCAGCAGCTTGGCCTTTCGCGAGCAGTACTTC.

This clonotype turned up a few times. The V call is TRBV4-1, the J call TRBJ1-3; D call uncertain. Looked up from germline, CDR1 is MGHRA and CDR2 is YSYEKL. This CDR3 has 13 amino acids. The germline V and J ends were trimmed by 4 bases and 8 bases, with 12 bases remaining between them. CDR3 nucleotide sequence: TGCGCCAGCAGCCTAGAAGAGGGCCACACCATATATTTT. Its protein is CASSLEEGHTIYF.